This T cell receptor (beta chain) came from a study of patients and donors after allogeneic stem cell transplantation. Germline V CDR1 and CDR2: SGHTS, YDEGEE. The CDR3 is 15 residues long. J was trimmed by 4 bases and V by 4 bases; bases with no gene match: 5. A single record per CDR3 protein comes from TCRdb applying MiXCR to the RT-PCR reads. This sample has about 230,000 distinct CDR3 sequences, with 14% found just once. This clonotype was recorded at least ten times. The clonotype was recovered from a human donor who was either an allogeneic HSCT recipient or a stem cell or donor lymphocyte infusion donor (not recorded which). It is not recorded whose cells these are; they may come from a transplant donor. Source material: blood, either unsorted or a sorted T cell fraction (not recorded which). This rearrangement joins TRBV5-8 to TRBJ2-1, with TRBD2 matching 10 bases. CDR3 region: CASSPGLAAYNEQFF. The CDR3 coding sequence is TGTGCCAGCAGCCCAGGACTAGCGGCGTACAATGAGCAGTTCTTC.